What follows are 5 T cell receptor beta chains derived from one specimen sequenced in a study of shared clonotypes between healthy human individuals. Sequencing was performed with immunoSEQ multiplex PCR; in TCRdb, only in-frame clones are kept and a portion is missing. In the table there are some 1,400,000 clones, over 95% of which are singletons. The sample was naive CD4+ T cells sorted from blood. Subset noted: CD45RA+ positively selected. The receptors originated from a man younger than 40 in good health.

DNA of the CDR3: TGTGCCAGCAGCGCGGGGGGACGGCCAGACACTGAAGCTTTCTTT. This encodes CASSAGGRPDTEAFF. The chain has TRBV9 and TRBJ1-1, with D possibly matching TRBD1 (5 bases). Germline CDR1 reads SGDLS; CDR2 reads YYNGEE. V lost 3 bases to trimming and J lost 3 bases, with 15 bases between them. The CDR3 totals 15 residues.

The chain recombines TRBV6-1 with TRBJ2-1; TRBD2 matches 11 bases. J was trimmed by 10 bases and V by 3 bases; bases with no gene match: 17. In germline, CDR1 is MNHNS, CDR2 SASEGT. CDR3 size: 18 residues. CDR3 nucleotide sequence: TGTGCCAGCAGTGACGAACGGACTAGCGGGTATGAAAGTAGAGAGCAGTTCTTC. Protein: CASSDERTSGYESREQFF.

The V gene is TRBV5-1, the J gene TRBJ1-1; 7 nucleotides line up with TRBD1. Per germline, CDR1 SGHRS and CDR2 YFSETQ. This CDR3 is built from 13 residues. V lost 0 bases and J lost 11; bases outside the gene matches: 7. CDR3 nucleotide sequence: TGCGCCAGCAGCTTGGACAGGGGATCAGAGGCTTTCTTT. It encodes CASSLDRGSEAFF.

This clone was recorded once. The V call is TRBV6-5, the J call TRBJ1-2; 8 bases match TRBD1. After removal of 7 bases from V and 7 bases from J, the junction contained 5 bases not matched to a gene. This CDR3 region has 12 residues. CDR1 and CDR2 from the germline V gene are MNHEY and SVGAGI. The CDR3 DNA reads TGTGCCAGCACGGACAGGGCAACTGGCTACACCTTC. It is translated as CASTDRATGYTF.

The CDR3 region is CATSARDREAFF. In DNA, the CDR3 is TGTGCCACCAGCGCCCGGGACAGAGAAGCTTTCTTT. The chain links TRBV15 to TRBJ1-1; 7 positions agree with TRBD1. V dropped 5 bases and J dropped 8; count of bases not matched to a gene: 5. The germline gives CDR1 LNHNV, CDR2 YYDKDF (reference sequence). The CDR3 is 12 amino acids.